This TCR beta chain was captured in a study of cytomegalovirus exposure and HLA in healthy donors (dated by TCRdb to 2017 to 2019). For the wider study: According to an earlier analysis of a few hundred of the donors, some 180 million T cells yielded roughly 110 million unique TCR beta sequences and roughly 280 Gb of sequence data. The study profiled the T cell repertoires of some 610 subjects by immunosequencing and related them to cytomegalovirus serostatus. All discovery cohort repertoires had been generated using a single sequencing platform. The study combined high-throughput TCR immunosequencing, statistical association of individual TCRs with disease status, and machine learning to predict cytomegalovirus infection status. Several DR-DQ haplotypes were handled as single units for association and clustering, since linkage in the cohort was strong. Besides the first cohort of more than 650 subjects, a separate validation cohort made up of 120 different subjects was used. A later analysis re-examined previously published TCR beta repertoires from just over 650 donors and added high-resolution HLA genotyping to investigate patterns of TCR occurrence. Among several hundred genotyped donors of the cohort, an average of approximately 240,000 unique TCR beta nucleotide sequences was sequenced per donor, of which 15% to 20% were non-productive. To decide whether each TCR beta V gene segment behaved as functional or pseudogenic, an earlier analysis of fewer than 750 of the donors relied on high-throughput TCR beta sequencing. Alongside the repertoire data, information on donor age, sex, ethnicity and CMV serostatus was compiled. The study was designed to test whether signatures of past pathogen exposure could be identified by cataloging public T cell receptors. Among the roughly 400 genotyped donors, around 81% belonged to the genetic ancestry cluster associated with self-reported Caucasian donors. The number of donors typed differed by locus, with roughly 620-630 for A, B, C, DRB1 and DQB1, around 560 for DQA1, some 570 for DPA1, and around 430 for DPB1. The later analysis used no new phenotypic data to find candidate immune exposures, relying instead on TCR beta sequences and their occurrence across donors. An early release covering about 600 HLA-typed donors comprised approximately 300 gigabases of sequencing data and around 86 million unique TCR sequences. A later genetic analysis took genome-wide SNP genotypes for about 55% of the 666 donors and used that subset as a discovery cohort. HLA typing covered class I and class II loci at four-digit resolution. On the study overall, not on this receptor specifically: Around 16 rarely observed V segments, including chromosome 9 orphons, were excluded from the earlier analysis of approximately 500 of the donors because counts were too low. In an earlier analysis of roughly 500 of the donors, most TCR beta V segments appeared in productive rearrangements about 90% or about 30% of the time, broadly matching IMGT annotations. A later analysis associated 15,000 to 20,000 TCR beta sequences with specific HLA alleles at a false discovery rate of 0.05. The only immune exposure information available for the cohort was CMV serostatus. A later genetic analysis reported fewer N-insertions in productive TCRs among donors in an Asian-associated ancestry cluster than the roughly 650-donor mean. In a later analysis, HLA-associated TCR beta chains showed more clonal expansion and lower generation probabilities than non-associated chains that were equally common. Three of the identified cytomegalovirus-associated TCR beta chains were confirmed in vitro to be specific for cytomegalovirus antigens. The study listed around 160 TCR beta chains as associated with cytomegalovirus. In a later analysis, several top co-occurrence clusters were reported to appear linked to parvovirus B19, influenza, CMV and Epstein-Barr virus. Most TCR sequences were observed very rarely across donors, whereas some public TCRs were present in many individuals. The classifier was reported to diagnose cytomegalovirus status with high specificity and sensitivity in both the original and validation cohorts. A further reported finding was that TCR beta sequences accurately predicted the HLA-A and HLA-B alleles for most subjects in the first cohort. The authors suggested that the approach could potentially be extended to other disease states and immunological phenotypes. When HLA alleles, especially DR and DQ, strongly co-occurred, attributing TCR associations to individual alleles was difficult. Because the 87-base-pair reads could not distinguish some IMGT-functional V segments, including TRBV6-2 and TRBV6-3, those segments were excluded. V-gene and J-gene trimming of TCR beta chains was associated with a missense DCLRE1C variant in a later genetic analysis, and the association was replicated in an independent cohort. According to a later analysis, most CMV-associated TCR beta chains appeared to be HLA-restricted, and the HLA associations seemed to be driven largely by CMV exposure. A group of highly shared sequence variants was considered likely to be a technical artifact of the sequencing pipeline. Linkage disequilibrium might explain the correlated functional status among segregating V segments, but an unknown experimental factor could not be excluded. Because some donors lacked HLA typing at each locus, the association tests relied only on the typed subset. This cohort had only TCR beta chains sequenced, and the lack of alpha or paired-chain data limited which features could be detected. Presence/absence analyses assumed roughly uniform sequencing depth across donors, an assumption that may not hold. In a later analysis, TCR association rates were found to vary across HLA loci, with the most associated TCRs seen for DRB1 alleles and the fewest for HLA-C alleles.

Libraries came from the immunoSEQ multiplex PCR assay. For the multiplex PCR, a mixture combining 60 forward primers for TCR Vbeta segments and 13 reverse primers for TCR Jbeta segments was used. Amplification of the CDR3 region of rearranged TCR beta genes was performed with a multiplex PCR assay on genomic DNA. The amplified TCR beta libraries were sequenced on the Illumina HiSeq System as 87-base-pair reads. For the original study's pipeline: In a later analysis, some 80 million unique TCR beta chains were counted across the roughly 670 repertoires, and roughly 11 million of these chains were shared by at least two donors. Raw reads were error-corrected and collapsed into unique sequences by a nearest-neighbor algorithm in which closely related sequences were merged to remove PCR and sequencing errors. CDR3 sequences were aligned to IMGT reference sequences to assign V, D and J gene segments. For a sequence to be retained, a match of at least six nucleotides was required to both a V gene segment and a J gene segment. A rearrangement was called productive if the CDR3 had no stop codons and remained in frame with V and J, and every other rearrangement was called non-productive. Following IMGT convention, CDR3 was defined as the stretch from the second conserved V-encoded cysteine to the conserved J-encoded phenylalanine. In an earlier analysis of just under 600 of the donors, sequences lacking an unambiguous match to a single V gene segment were excluded. In an earlier analysis of approximately 590 of the donors, V segments were called functional above 56.7% productive rearrangements and were called segregating when the between-donor standard deviation exceeded 5%. A statistical classification framework was developed to diagnose cytomegalovirus status using the catalog of TCR beta chain sequences. In a later analysis, TCR nucleotide sequences were compared against IMGT/GENE-DB human TR gene sequences so that V and J genes could be assigned. The TCRdist pipeline was used in a later analysis to assign CDR3 sequences and most-parsimonious VDJ recombination scenarios. In a later analysis, every TCR beta chain was defined by the combination of its CDR3 amino acid sequence and its V-gene family, and reads without a unique V-gene family were dropped. A later analysis removed over 500 highly shared, low-generation-probability nucleotide sequences to deal with suspected cross-contamination and a sequencing artifact. In a later analysis, a clonal expansion index was calculated for each public chain from normalized within-repertoire ranks of inferred template counts. A later analysis computed generation probabilities with a VDJ recombination model fitted to out-of-frame rearrangements, and checked the results against IGoR. A later analysis scored TCR-TCR, TCR-HLA and TCR-CMV co-occurrence with hypergeometric tests, applying a repertoire-size bias correction to TCR pairs. In a later analysis, false discovery rates were estimated by permuting HLA or CMV assignments 20 times. In a later analysis, co-occurring TCRs were grouped using DBSCAN, and TCRdist sequence similarity was added for clustering within HLA-allele-positive subsets. Repertoires with fewer than 30,000 or more than 120,000 public chains, plus five repertoires with anomalous nucleotide sharing, were excluded from co-occurrence clustering. Here the immuneACCESS table is served through TCRdb, limited to in-frame sequences with V and J called. Missing clones are a known gap in these copies; in checked studies unresolved V genes cover under half, and the rest lacks a known reason. The V and J calls and the clone size are those of that table, but D and trimming were determined from the DNA. The sample includes 150,000 to 200,000 clones, with approximately 81% observed a single time. The top ten hold about 0.24% of the sample.

The CDR3 runs 14 residues from the cysteine to the phenylalanine. Just CDR3 DNA is preserved here, 42 bases in frame from base 1. CDR1 and CDR2 were assigned from the germline V gene (reference sequence) as SEHNR and FQNEAQ. Relative to germline, V is missing 8 bases and J is missing 7 bases, with 8 bases of the junction outside any gene match. The cohort consisted of 666 healthy bone marrow donors. Cohort members were all nominally healthy when sampled, although unrecorded immune exposures were likely present. The donor tested CMV seronegative and was one of the 352 seronegative cohort members. Every donor gave a peripheral blood sample, and the peripheral blood mononuclear cells from that sample were used for TCR beta sequencing. The Qiagen DNeasy Blood Extraction Kit was used to extract genomic DNA from the blood cell samples. In the case of this clone: The clone's antigen remains unknown. No base quality information exists; no much larger clone differs at one position.

Sequenced sample: PBMCs. This sequence originates from a boy between 10 and 17 years old in good health and CMV-seronegative. Recombination joined TRBV7-9 with TRBJ1-4, and 9 bases in between align with TRBD1. CDR3 sequence: CASGGGTGREKLFF. The DNA reads as follows: TGTGCCAGCGGTGGCGGGACAGGGCGTGAAAAACTGTTTTTT.